The 18 T cell receptor beta chains below all came from one sample that was sequenced in a study of long-term antiretroviral therapy in people with HIV. A v3.0 immunoSEQ assay was performed at survey level. Sequencing was performed with immunoSEQ multiplex PCR; in TCRdb, only in-frame clones are kept and a portion is missing. The profile shows roughly 18,000 clones, approximately 72% of them singletons. This specimen consisted of unsorted PBMCs, obtained 0.3 years after starting antiretroviral therapy. These TCRs come from a woman between 50 and 59 years old with HIV.

The V gene is TRBV7-2, the J gene TRBJ2-7; the D gene is possibly TRBD1 (5 bases). Trimming removed 5 bases from V and 6 bases from J, with 11 bases in between. The CDR3 extends over 12 amino acids. In germline, CDR1 is SGHTA, CDR2 FQGNSA. CDR3 sequence reads: CASSHSTGEQYF. As DNA, the CDR3 is TGTGCCAGCAGCCACTCTACAGGCGAGCAGTACTTC.

The chain carries TRBV28 and TRBJ1-6; perhaps TRBD1 as D (6 bases). The CDR3 extends over 15 amino acids. Germline V gives CDR1 MDHEN, CDR2 SYDVKM. V lost 3 bases and J 3 bases, leaving 9 bases between the germline ends. CDR3: CASSFGDNYNSPLHF. The CDR3 DNA reads TGTGCCAGCAGTTTTGGGGACAACTATAATTCACCCCTCCACTTT.

In its sample, this clone was seen once. The chain links TRBV28 to TRBJ2-7; D may be TRBD2 (6 bases). Trimming took 6 bases from V and 0 from J, leaving 15 bases between them. The CDR3 consists of 15 residues. Germline V gives CDR1 MDHEN, CDR2 SYDVKM. The CDR3 coding sequence is TGTGCCAGCAGGCGGGACCGGCCTGGCTCCTACGAGCAGTACTTC. Its protein is CASRRDRPGSYEQYF.

This chain uses TRBV10-3 with TRBJ1-5; 8 bases fit TRBD1. The V gene end was trimmed by 10 bases and the J gene end by 3 bases; junction bases not matched to a gene: 5. Germline CDR1 is ENHRY and CDR2 is SYGVKD. The CDR3 contains 13 residues. CDR3 in amino acids: CASRQGFNQPQHF. CDR3 nucleotides: TGTGCCAGTAGACAGGGGTTCAATCAGCCCCAGCATTTT.

This chain joins TRBV5-1 and TRBJ1-1; no firm D call. The V gene's germline CDR1 is SGHRS and CDR2 YFSETQ. The CDR3 sequence is 15 residues long. V lost 0 bases, J lost 1 base, and 10 bases lay in between. CDR3: CASSLAAGGNTEAFF. The DNA of the CDR3 is TGCGCCAGCAGCTTGGCGGCAGGCGGGAACACTGAAGCTTTCTTT.

This clone appeared a single time. The V and J genes are TRBV9 and TRBJ2-2; D is unresolved. Germline loops: CDR1 SGDLS, CDR2 YYNGEE. The CDR3 covers 13 residues. V was shortened by 0 bases and J by 2 bases, with 2 bases between the two germline ends. Here the CDR3 reads CASSVENTGELFF. The CDR3 region has the DNA TGTGCCAGCAGCGTAGAAAACACCGGGGAGCTGTTTTTT.

This clone was recorded a few times. The rearrangement uses TRBV5-4 and TRBJ1-2; TRBD1 is a possible D gene (5 bases). This CDR3 has 13 amino acids. Trimming cost V 3 bases and J 2 bases, with 8 bases left between them. The germline CDR1 and CDR2 sequences are SGHNT and YYREEE (reference sequence). The CDR3 reads CASSSPGNYGYTF. The DNA for the CDR3 is TGTGCCAGCAGCTCGCCAGGGAACTATGGCTACACCTTC.

This sequence joins TRBV7-9 and TRBJ2-7; 7 positions match TRBD1. The CDR3 runs 15 residues. V dropped 4 bases and J dropped 3; count of bases not matched to a gene: 9. Germline lookup yields CDR1 SEHNR and CDR2 FQNEAQ (reference sequence). Written as DNA, the CDR3 is TGTGCCAGCAGCTCCAGACAGGGAAGGGGCTACGAGCAGTACTTC. As protein: CASSSRQGRGYEQYF.

V gene TRBV18 combines with J gene TRBJ2-3; D is perhaps TRBD2 (6 bases). CDR1 and CDR2 (germline): KGHSH, LQKENI. V was shortened by 1 base and J by 4 bases, with 6 bases between the two germline ends. The CDR3 loop spans 13 amino acids. CDR3 sequence (DNA): TGTGCCAGCTCACCACGGAGGGCAGATACGCAGTATTTT. Its translation: CASSPRRADTQYF.

The V call is TRBV5-1, the J call TRBJ2-7, with TRBD2 matching 8 bases. With 1 base clipped from V and 5 bases from J, the junction kept 5 bases outside the gene matches. This CDR3 contains 14 residues. The germline V gene encodes CDR1 SGHRS and CDR2 YFSETQ. The CDR3 spells CASSLTAGVNEQYF. CDR3 nucleotide sequence: TGCGCCAGCAGCTTGACAGCGGGGGTGAACGAGCAGTACTTC.

The chain joins TRBV7-8 to TRBJ2-1, with no clear D. CDR1 is SGHVS, CDR2 FQNEAQ, per germline. The V gene lost 3 bases and the J gene lost 6 bases, with 15 bases spanning the gap. The CDR3 runs to 15 residues. The CDR3 here is CASSFPPGPPNEQFF. CDR3 sequence (DNA): TGTGCCAGCAGCTTCCCCCCCGGGCCTCCCAATGAGCAGTTCTTC.

The chain uses TRBV4-1 and TRBJ2-1, with D perhaps TRBD2 (6 bases). With 1 base removed from V and 15 bases from J, the gap between germline ends came to 16 bases. Germline CDR1 and CDR2: MGHRA and YSYEKL. The CDR3 runs 13 residues. The CDR3 DNA sequence: TGCGCCAGCAGCCAAGGAGACGTGGCGGGGCTGTTCTTC. Translated, it gives CASSQGDVAGLFF.

This rearrangement joins TRBV6-1 to TRBJ1-5, with D possibly being TRBD1 (5 bases). V was cut by 7 bases and J by 1 base, with 14 bases left in between. The CDR3 covers 15 residues. Germline V gives CDR1 MNHNS, CDR2 SASEGT. CDR3 loop: CASTSDGGSNQPQHF. CDR3 sequence (DNA): TGTGCCAGCACCTCGGACGGGGGAAGCAATCAGCCCCAGCATTTT.

This clone was counted between two and nine times. The chain is built from TRBV9 and TRBJ2-5, with 9 bases fitting TRBD2. V trimming: 4 bases; J trimming: 3 bases; junction bases outside the gene matches: 4. Germline V gene sequence: CDR1 SGDLS, CDR2 YYNGEE. The CDR3 consists of 14 residues. The CDR3 is CASSSGGIKETQYF. CDR3 coding DNA: TGTGCCAGCAGCAGCGGGGGGATCAAAGAGACCCAGTACTTC.

The chain employs TRBV6-4 and TRBJ1-2; no firm D call. The V end lost 3 bases, the J end lost 4 bases, and 12 bases lay between the germline ends. CDR1 and CDR2 from the germline V gene are MRHNA and SNTAGT. There are 14 residues in the CDR3. CDR3 protein: CASSEGTGGYGYTF. The CDR3 DNA reads as TGTGCCAGCAGTGAAGGCACGGGCGGCTATGGCTACACCTTC.

This clone occurred a few times. V and J are TRBV19 and TRBJ1-5, with 7 bases that match TRBD1. The germline V gene encodes CDR1 LNHDA and CDR2 SQIVND (reference sequence). This CDR3 has 15 amino acids. V trimming: 7 bases; J trimming: 3 bases; junction bases outside the gene matches: 9. In DNA, the CDR3 is TGTGCCAGTATGGGTTGGACAGGCCTCAATCAGCCCCAGCATTTT. Translated: CASMGWTGLNQPQHF.

This clone showed up just once. This sequence joins TRBV5-6 and TRBJ2-5; TRBD1 might be the D (5 bases). Germline-derived CDR1 and CDR2 are SGHDT and YYEEEE. V lost 1 base and J lost 2, with 18 bases in between. The CDR3 is 17 amino acids. The CDR3 sequence is CASSLRSLQVQQETQYF. CDR3 nucleotide sequence: TGTGCCAGCAGCTTGAGATCTCTACAGGTACAACAAGAGACCCAGTACTTC.

This clone was recorded a few times. The chain has TRBV7-2 and TRBJ1-2; D not resolved. Germline CDR1 is SGHTA and CDR2 is FQGNSA. The V end was cut by 4 bases, the J end by 4 bases, with 10 bases between. This CDR3 is built from 13 residues. The CDR3 bases are TGTGCCAGCAGCTCCGGGAGGCTCTATGGCTACACCTTC. It yields the protein CASSSGRLYGYTF. The full variable domain, in which reference TRBV7-2 and TRBJ1-2 provide the parts outside the CDR3, is GAGVSQSPSNKVTEKGKDVELRCDPISGHTALYWYRQSLGQGLEFLIYFQGNSAPDKSGLPSDRFSAERTGGSVSTLTIQRTQQEDSAVYLCASSSGRLYGYTFGSGTRLTVV.